This TCR beta chain was captured in a study of T cells in Graves' hyperthyroidism and ophthalmopathy. RNA transcripts were the template for amplifying TCR beta CDR3 regions. A first-round RT-PCR of the TCR CDR3 used the HTBI primer set. One entry per CDR3 protein, called by TCRdb with MiXCR from the multiplex PCR reads. The repertoire holds about 690,000 distinct CDR3 sequences, with 17% as singletons. This clonotype was recorded a few times. Participants, patients aged 18 to 65, had newly diagnosed hyperthyroidism with a duration under 2 months. Sequencing used blood. The clonotype comes from a man aged 45-60 years with Graves' hyperthyroidism.

The CDR3 loop is CASSNRTTTGTDTQYF. The CDR3 DNA sequence: TGTGCCAGCAGTAATAGGACTACAACTGGCACAGATACGCAGTATTTT. The chain combines TRBV28 with TRBJ2-3; weak D call: TRBD2 (6 bases). This CDR3 comprises 16 residues. Germline V gene data show CDR1 as MDHEN and CDR2 as SYDVKM. V lost 5 bases and J lost 1, with 16 bases in between.